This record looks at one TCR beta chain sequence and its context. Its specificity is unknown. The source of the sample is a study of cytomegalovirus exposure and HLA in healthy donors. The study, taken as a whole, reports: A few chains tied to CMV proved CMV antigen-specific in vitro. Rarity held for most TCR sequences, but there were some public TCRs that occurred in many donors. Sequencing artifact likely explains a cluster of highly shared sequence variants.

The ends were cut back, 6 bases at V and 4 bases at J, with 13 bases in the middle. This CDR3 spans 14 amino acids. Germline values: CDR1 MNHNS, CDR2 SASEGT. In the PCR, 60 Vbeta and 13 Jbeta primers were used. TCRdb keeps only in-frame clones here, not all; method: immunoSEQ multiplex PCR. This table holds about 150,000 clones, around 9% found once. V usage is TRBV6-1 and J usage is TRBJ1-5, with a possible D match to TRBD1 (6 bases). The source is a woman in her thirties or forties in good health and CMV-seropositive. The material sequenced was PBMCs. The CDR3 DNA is TGTGCCAGCAGGAACGGGGGGCTGAATCAGCCCCAGCATTTT. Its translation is CASRNGGLNQPQHF.